Presented here are 25 T cell receptor beta chains from one specimen sequenced in a study of beta chain features in type 1 diabetes. Overall study results and limits: A moderate, significant TCRB CDR3 shortening appeared in type 1 diabetes across four CD4+ subsets.

For these receptors, no antigen is known. Expressed TCRB transcripts were sequenced because the isolated RNA had all been reverse transcribed beforehand. Sequencing was performed with immunoSEQ multiplex PCR; in TCRdb, only in-frame clones are kept and a portion is missing. The sample includes 240,000 or so clones, just over 20% of them seen just once. The sample consisted of naive CD4+ T cells from blood. The origin of the receptors is a woman aged 40 to 50 with type 1 diabetes.

This clone was observed a few times. This chain links TRBV7-9 with TRBJ1-1; no definite D call. The CDR3 extends over 17 amino acids. Trimming left V 5 bases short and J 0 bases short, with 19 bases between. The germline V gene encodes CDR1 SEHNR and CDR2 FQNEAQ (reference sequence). The chain's CDR3 is CASSPRVAGSMNTEAFF. The CDR3 DNA reads TGTGCCAGCAGCCCGCGGGTGGCTGGGAGCATGAACACTGAAGCTTTCTTT. The whole variable domain, remainder taken from reference TRBV7-9 and TRBJ1-1, is DTGVSQNPRHKITKRGQNVTFRCDPISEHNRLYWYRQTLGQGPEFLTYFQNEAQLEKSRLLSDRFSAERPKGSFSTLEIQRTEQGDSAMYLCASSPRVAGSMNTEAFFGQGTRLTVV.

This clone was detected a few times. This rearrangement joins TRBV28 to TRBJ2-3; TRBD2 agrees at 9 bases. This CDR3 has 19 residues. The germline gives CDR1 MDHEN, CDR2 SYDVKM. The trim removed 4 bases at V and 2 bases at J, leaving 16 bases unmatched. Here the CDR3 DNA reads TGTGCCAGCAGTTCCTCCTTCTCGAAGCGGGGGGACCCCACAGATACGCAGTATTTT. Protein: CASSSSFSKRGDPTDTQYF.

The chain joins TRBV7-9 to TRBJ2-7, with 9 bases matching TRBD1. V lost 5 bases, J lost 10 bases, and 18 bases stayed unmatched. The CDR3 spans 16 residues. CDR1 is SEHNR and CDR2 is FQNEAQ in the germline V gene (reference sequence). The CDR3 nucleotides read TGTGCCAGCAGCACCCTAGGTTCGGGACAGGGAATAAGCCAGTACTTC. Protein: CASSTLGSGQGISQYF.

The genes are TRBV7-2 and TRBJ1-5; tentatively, D is TRBD1 (6 bases). In germline, CDR1 is SGHTA, CDR2 FQGNSA. Between the trimmed V and J ends, which lost 5 bases and 4 bases, there was a span of 15 bases. CDR3 length: 15 amino acids. The CDR3 protein is CASSVSGTTNQPQHF. CDR3 DNA sequence: TGTGCCAGCAGCGTCTCGGGGACAACTAATCAGCCCCAGCATTTT.

This clone was counted only a few times. The chain is built from TRBV6-6 and TRBJ2-7, with 12 bases matching TRBD2. The germline V gene has CDR1 MNHNY and CDR2 SVGAGI (reference sequence). The CDR3 totals 14 residues. The V gene end was trimmed by 4 bases and the J gene end by 4 bases; junction bases not matched to a gene: 2. CDR3 protein: CASSLTSGSYEQYF. The CDR3 DNA is TGTGCCAGCAGTTTGACTAGCGGGAGTTACGAGCAGTACTTC.

This clone occurred a few times. The chain employs TRBV29-1 and TRBJ2-7, with a weak D call TRBD2 (6 bases). V lost 5 bases and J lost 2, with 16 bases in between. CDR1 and CDR2 (germline): SQVTM, ANQGSEA. CDR3 length: 14 residues. CDR3 nucleotides: TGCAGCGTTACCCGGCCCGGGAGTACCTACGAGCAGTACTTC. It is translated as CSVTRPGSTYEQYF.

This sequence joins TRBV5-1 and TRBJ2-7, with D possibly matching TRBD2 (6 bases). CDR3 size: 15 residues. Trimming removed 7 bases at V and 2 bases at J, with 19 bases between. Germline values: CDR1 SGHRS, CDR2 YFSETQ. This CDR3 is CASARLGGPAYEQYF. CDR3 coding DNA: TGCGCCAGCGCTCGATTGGGGGGACCTGCCTACGAGCAGTACTTC.

This clone occurred a few times. The J gene is TRBJ2-5, the V gene TRBV5-1, with TRBD1 matching 7 bases. The CDR3 has 14 residues. The V segment lost 0 bases and the J segment 3 bases; nucleotides outside the gene matches: 2. CDR1 and CDR2 (germline): SGHRS, YFSETQ. This chain's CDR3 is CASSLDTGEETQYF. In DNA, the CDR3 is TGCGCCAGCAGCTTGGATACAGGGGAAGAGACCCAGTACTTC.

Here the CDR3 DNA reads TGTGCCACCAGCAGGGCTGGTAGGACAGGGGCCTACGAGCAGTACTTC. As protein: CATSRAGRTGAYEQYF. The chain links TRBV15 to TRBJ2-7; 9 positions agree with TRBD1. CDR3 length: 16 amino acids. Germline values: CDR1 LNHNV, CDR2 YYDKDF (reference sequence). The V gene end was trimmed by 3 bases and the J gene end by 2 bases; junction bases not matched to a gene: 8.

This rearrangement joins TRBV10-3 to TRBJ2-5; 11 bases agree with TRBD2. This CDR3 is 14 amino acids long. Germline values: CDR1 ENHRY, CDR2 SYGVKD. Germline trimming cut 8 bases from V and 1 base from J; bases unmatched to any gene: 3. CDR3 residues: CAISGTSGQETQYF. As DNA, the CDR3 is TGTGCCATCTCCGGGACTAGCGGCCAAGAGACCCAGTACTTC.

This clone showed up just a few times. The rearrangement uses TRBV4-1 and TRBJ1-5; D perhaps matches TRBD1 (6 bases). The germline CDR1 and CDR2 sequences are MGHRA and YSYEKL. This CDR3 is built from 18 residues. Trimming took off 0 bases at V and 6 bases at J, with 21 bases between the two ends. CDR3: CASSQDIGILGQIQPQHF. DNA for the CDR3: TGCGCCAGCAGCCAAGATATCGGAATTTTGGGACAAATTCAGCCCCAGCATTTT.

The table lists this clone with a few counts. V usage is TRBV5-6 and J usage is TRBJ2-3; 10 bases map to TRBD2. Per germline, CDR1 SGHDT and CDR2 YYEEEE. V gave up 5 bases and J gave up 6 bases; unmatched junction bases: 15. CDR3 size: 17 residues. The CDR3 sequence is CASSFLASGRAEDTQYF. The CDR3 DNA is TGTGCCAGCAGTTTCCTAGCCAGCGGGAGGGCAGAGGATACGCAGTATTTT.

This clone came up a few times. The V call is TRBV25-1, the J call TRBJ1-2; no firm D call. Trimming shortened V by 5 bases and J by 2 bases, and 12 bases separated the two germline ends. CDR1 is MGHDK and CDR2 is SYGVNS in the germline V gene. The CDR3 spans 14 residues. The CDR3 nucleotides are TGTGCCAGCAGTTACCTCAATCGGAACTATGGCTACACCTTC. It translates to CASSYLNRNYGYTF.

The rearrangement links TRBV5-4 to TRBJ2-1; D possibly corresponds to TRBD2 (6 bases). There are 11 residues in the CDR3. The germline V gene encodes CDR1 SGHNT and CDR2 YYREEE (reference sequence). V dropped 3 bases and J dropped 10 bases, with 8 bases sitting between them. The CDR3 here is CASSWEDEQFF. CDR3 nucleotide sequence: TGTGCCAGCAGCTGGGAGGACGAGCAGTTCTTC.

The V and J genes are TRBV5-1 and TRBJ1-4; TRBD1 might be the D (6 bases). Germline-derived CDR1 and CDR2 are SGHRS and YFSETQ. The CDR3 spans 14 residues. Trimming pared 7 bases from V and 1 base from J, leaving 11 bases between. The CDR3 sequence: CASAPTGTNEKLFF. The CDR3 nucleotides are TGCGCCAGCGCTCCGACAGGAACTAATGAAAAACTGTTTTTT.

The rearrangement joins TRBV15 to TRBJ1-5, with 9 nucleotides matching TRBD1. Trimming removed 0 bases from V and 5 bases from J; junction bases left unmatched: 8. The CDR3 covers 17 residues. Germline-derived CDR1 and CDR2 are LNHNV and YYDKDF (reference sequence). The CDR3, as DNA: TGTGCCACCAGCAGAGATCCCCCGGGACAGGGCCATCAGCCCCAGCATTTT. As protein: CATSRDPPGQGHQPQHF. The variable domain in full, completed from reference TRBV15 and TRBJ1-5, reads DAMVIQNPRYQVTQFGKPVTLSCSQTLNHNVMYWYQQKSSQAPKLLFHYYDKDFNNEADTPDNFQSRRPNTSFCFLDIRSPGLGDTAMYLCATSRDPPGQGHQPQHFGDGTRLSIL.

CDR3: CASSLDRSLANIQYF. CDR3 sequence (DNA): TGTGCCAGTAGTTTGGACAGGTCGCTGGCAAACATTCAGTACTTC. The J gene is TRBJ2-4, the V gene TRBV19, with 7 positions matching TRBD1. The J segment lost 6 bases and the V segment lost 5 bases, leaving 10 bases of the junction unmatched. The CDR3 runs 15 residues. Germline assignment: CDR1 LNHDA and CDR2 SQIVND (reference sequence).

This clone appeared a few times. This chain uses TRBV28 with TRBJ1-2; D not resolved. CDR1 and CDR2 (germline): MDHEN, SYDVKM. V was cut by 6 bases and J by 0 bases, with 11 bases left in between. This CDR3 comprises 14 residues. The CDR3 DNA reads as TGTGCCAGCAGACTAGCCAGCGCTAACTATGGCTACACCTTC. As protein: CASRLASANYGYTF.

The chain employs TRBV6-5 and TRBJ2-5; tentatively, D is TRBD2 (7 bases). The V and J ends lost 3 bases and 1 base respectively, with 15 bases between them. The V gene's germline CDR1 is MNHEY and CDR2 SVGAGI. The CDR3 spans 16 residues. The DNA for the CDR3 is TGTGCCAGCAGTTATCTATCGAGGGGGGGCCAAGAGACCCAGTACTTC. It encodes CASSYLSRGGQETQYF.

The J gene is TRBJ2-7, the V gene TRBV18; 7 bases line up with TRBD1. V was clipped by 6 bases and J by 2 bases; unmatched bases: 10. The CDR3 extends over 15 amino acids. Per the germline V gene, CDR1 is KGHSH and CDR2 is LQKENI. CDR3 nucleotide sequence: TGTGCCAGCTCCGTCCAAGGGGGCGCGACCTACGAGCAGTACTTC. Its protein is CASSVQGGATYEQYF.

This clone was found a few times. The rearrangement joins TRBV19 to TRBJ1-1; D is uncertain. The CDR3 loop spans 15 amino acids. V lost 5 bases and J 7 bases, leaving 20 bases between the germline ends. The germline V gene has CDR1 LNHDA and CDR2 SQIVND (reference sequence). CDR3 region: CASSPLGEASLEAFF. Written as DNA, the CDR3 is TGTGCCAGTAGTCCCCTTGGTGAGGCAAGTCTTGAAGCTTTCTTT.

This chain connects TRBV11-2 to TRBJ2-7; no firm D call. CDR1 SGHAT and CDR2 FQNNGV come from the germline V gene. V lost 5 bases, J lost 2 bases, and 13 bases lay in between. This CDR3 has 14 amino acids. The CDR3 coding sequence is TGTGCCAGCAGCACCACGGCGGTCCCCTACGAGCAGTACTTC. Residues: CASSTTAVPYEQYF.

The chain uses TRBV5-1 and TRBJ2-3; 8 positions match TRBD1. With V trimmed by 1 base and J by 4 bases, 8 bases remained unmatched. CDR1 is SGHRS and CDR2 is YFSETQ in the germline V gene. The CDR3 consists of 16 residues. CDR3 sequence reads: CASSLNMADRADTQYF. The CDR3, as DNA: TGCGCCAGCAGCTTGAACATGGCGGACAGGGCAGATACGCAGTATTTT. Using reference TRBV5-1 and TRBJ2-3 for the parts outside the CDR3, the full variable domain is KAGVTQTPRYLIKTRGQQVTLSCSPISGHRSVSWYQQTPGQGLQFLFEYFSETQRNKGNFPGRFSGRQFSNSRSEMNVSTLELGDSALYLCASSLNMADRADTQYFGPGTRLTVL.

The chain uses TRBV9 and TRBJ2-3; 7 positions agree with TRBD2. Trimming took 0 bases from V and 4 from J; bases not matched to a gene: 8. The CDR3 has 16 residues. The germline V gene has CDR1 SGDLS and CDR2 YYNGEE. CDR3 bases: TGTGCCAGCAGCGTAGATAGCGGCGGGAGACCAGATACGCAGTATTTT. It encodes CASSVDSGGRPDTQYF.

This clone was seen a few times. The chain employs TRBV7-2 and TRBJ2-7; 10 nucleotides agree with TRBD2. The germline CDR1 and CDR2 sequences are SGHTA and FQGNSA. This CDR3 is 15 amino acids long. The V and J ends lost 5 bases and 1 base, in that order; junction bases with no gene match: 5. CDR3 sequence reads: CASSGRTSGSYEQYF. Written as DNA, the CDR3 is TGTGCCAGCAGCGGAAGGACTAGCGGTTCCTACGAGCAGTACTTC.